The 5 T cell receptor beta chains given below trace back to one sample, sequenced in a study of cytomegalovirus exposure and HLA in healthy donors. TCRdb's table, derived via immunoSEQ multiplex PCR, lists solely in-frame clones and lacks some. Found here are 100,000 to 150,000 clones, 90% to 97% of them singletons; the top ten hold less than 2%. Sequencing input: PBMCs. The receptor set was obtained from a man aged 18 to 29 in good health and CMV-seronegative.

V gene TRBV10-1 combines with J gene TRBJ2-2, with 15 bases that match TRBD2. The CDR3 is 16 residues long. Trimming at V came to 9 bases and at J to 3 bases, leaving 5 bases not matched to a gene. Germline CDR1 WNHNN, CDR2 SYGVQD (reference sequence). The CDR3 spells CARRTSGRGDTGELFF. The CDR3 DNA sequence: TGCGCCAGGAGGACTAGCGGGAGGGGCGACACCGGGGAGCTGTTTTTT.

The V gene is TRBV5-4, the J gene TRBJ2-2; 8 bases fit TRBD1. The V gene end was trimmed by 4 bases and the J gene end by 7 bases; junction bases not matched to a gene: 3. The CDR3 extends over 13 amino acids. The germline V gene has CDR1 SGHNT and CDR2 YYREEE (reference sequence). In DNA form, the CDR3 reads TGTGCCAGCAGCCCCACAGGGGGCGGGGAGCTGTTTTTT. This encodes CASSPTGGGELFF.

The chain joins TRBV19 to TRBJ2-3; 7 bases fit TRBD2. This CDR3 comprises 13 residues. V lost 5 bases, J lost 5 bases, and 4 bases stayed unmatched. Germline V gene lookup returns CDR1 LNHDA and CDR2 SQIVND (reference sequence). The DNA for the CDR3 is TGTGCCAGTAGTCCCCGGACTAGAGATACGCAGTATTTT. Protein product: CASSPRTRDTQYF.

The genes are TRBV18 and TRBJ2-2; D call uncertain. The CDR3 sequence is 13 residues long. V lost 2 bases and J lost 6, with 7 bases in between. CDR1 and CDR2 (germline): KGHSH, LQKENI. In nucleotides, the CDR3 is TGTGCCAGCTCACCAAGAGAATCCGGGGAGCTGTTTTTT. Its protein is CASSPRESGELFF.

The chain has TRBV6-8 and TRBJ1-5, with D perhaps TRBD1 (5 bases). CDR1 is MNHGY and CDR2 is SAAAGT in the germline V gene. The CDR3 is 15 amino acids. The V and J ends lost 6 bases and 0 bases respectively, with 12 bases between them. The chain's CDR3 is CASSRGGNSNQPQHF. DNA of the CDR3: TGTGCCAGCAGCCGTGGGGGGAATAGCAATCAGCCCCAGCATTTT.